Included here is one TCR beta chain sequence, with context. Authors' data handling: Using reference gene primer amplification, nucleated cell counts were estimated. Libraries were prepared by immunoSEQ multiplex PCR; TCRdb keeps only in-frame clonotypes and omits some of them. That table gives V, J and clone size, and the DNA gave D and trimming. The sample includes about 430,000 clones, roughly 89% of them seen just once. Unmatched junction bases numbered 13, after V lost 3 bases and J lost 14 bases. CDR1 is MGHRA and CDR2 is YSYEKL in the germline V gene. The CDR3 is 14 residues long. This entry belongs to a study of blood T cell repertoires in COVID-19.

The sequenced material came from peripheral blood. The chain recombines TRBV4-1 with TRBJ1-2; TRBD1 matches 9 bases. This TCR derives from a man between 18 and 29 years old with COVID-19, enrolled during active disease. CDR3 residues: CASSHPGTGRPGTF. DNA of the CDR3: TGCGCCAGCAGCCACCCCGGGACAGGGCGCCCGGGGACCTTC.